This T cell receptor (beta chain) was sequenced in a study of blood T cell repertoires in COVID-19. Germline assignment: CDR1 MNHEY and CDR2 SVGAGI. V shed 5 bases and J shed 4 bases, with 12 bases lying between them. This CDR3 comprises 14 residues. Some clones are missing from TCRdb's copy, which holds only in-frame ones; the method was immunoSEQ multiplex PCR. This repertoire shows under 30,000 clones, approximately 93% found once; its top ten account for about 3.9%. This clone was seen only once. Sequencing input: peripheral blood. The clonotype comes from a human donor with active COVID-19. The donor label of this sample is uncertain. The rearrangement links TRBV6-5 to TRBJ2-1; D is perhaps TRBD2 (6 bases). The CDR3 loop reads CASSIFGRYNEQFF. As DNA, the CDR3 is TGTGCCAGCAGTATCTTCGGGAGATACAATGAGCAGTTCTTC.